This T cell receptor (beta chain) was observed in a study of technical replicates of blood from a handful of donors. The CDR3 extends over 14 amino acids. Trimming cost V 5 bases and J 2 bases, with 13 bases left between them. The germline V gene has CDR1 SEHNR and CDR2 FQNEAQ (reference sequence). Libraries were prepared by immunoSEQ multiplex PCR; TCRdb keeps only in-frame clonotypes and omits some of them. The table shows approximately 59,000 clones, with around 86% occurring only once. This clone was counted a few times. Material for sequencing was PBMCs. V usage is TRBV7-9 and J usage is TRBJ2-7; D gene unclear. The receptor was isolated from a human donor in good health. Some clones in this sample may be carry-over from other donors' samples. Here the CDR3 reads CASSPRLLTYEQYF. CDR3 bases: TGTGCCAGCAGCCCGCGACTCCTTACCTACGAGCAGTACTTC.